These 17 T cell receptor beta chains originate from one sample sequenced in a study of blood T cell repertoires in COVID-19. TCRdb keeps only in-frame clones here, not all; method: immunoSEQ multiplex PCR. The sample yields more than 95,000 clones, 84% seen once. The sample comprised peripheral blood. These receptors all come from a human donor in a cohort sampled during active or convalescent COVID-19.

This chain uses TRBV5-6 with TRBJ2-3; D ambiguous. This CDR3 is built from 13 residues. Germline CDR1 is SGHDT and CDR2 is YYEEEE. V was cut by 6 bases and J by 0 bases, with 8 bases left in between. Written as DNA, the CDR3 is TGTGCCAGCAAATGGCTCAGCACAGATACGCAGTATTTT. It specifies CASKWLSTDTQYF.

The chain carries TRBV12-3 or TRBV12-4 and TRBJ2-5; D not resolved. The CDR3 runs to 12 residues. Trimming cost V 2 bases and J 5 bases, with 6 bases left between them. CDR3 sequence: CASSLSPETQYF. In DNA, the CDR3 is TGTGCCAGCAGTTTATCCCCGGAGACCCAGTACTTC.

The chain couples TRBV19 to TRBJ1-2; D may be TRBD1 (6 bases). Trimming took off 6 bases at V and 1 base at J, with 12 bases between the two ends. Germline V gives CDR1 LNHDA, CDR2 SQIVND (reference sequence). CDR3 length: 14 residues. The CDR3 loop reads CASSRDTNNYGYTF. The CDR3, as DNA: TGTGCCAGTAGCCGGGACACCAATAACTATGGCTACACCTTC.

The chain couples TRBV14 to TRBJ2-1; 7 nucleotides match TRBD1. With 4 bases clipped from V and 4 bases from J, the junction kept 13 bases outside the gene matches. The length of the CDR3 is 17 residues. Looked up from germline, CDR1 is SGHDN and CDR2 is FVKESK. Written as DNA, the CDR3 is TGTGCCAGCAGCCCCCACGGGACAGTAGCACGATACAATGAGCAGTTCTTC. It is translated as CASSPHGTVARYNEQFF. The full variable domain, rest sourced from reference TRBV14 and TRBJ2-1, is EAGVTQFPSHSVIEKGQTVTLRCDPISGHDNLYWYRRVMGKEIKFLLHFVKESKQDESGMPNNRFLAERTGGTYSTLKVQPAELEDSGVYFCASSPHGTVARYNEQFFGPGTRLTVL.

V usage is TRBV3-1 (or the pseudogene TRBV3-2) and J usage is TRBJ1-5; 12 nucleotides align to TRBD1. The CDR3 totals 16 residues. Germline assignment: CDR1 LGHDT and CDR2 YNNKEL (reference sequence). J gave up 6 bases and V 4 bases, and 7 bases lay outside the gene matches. CDR3 nucleotide sequence: TGTGCCAGCAGCCCCGGGACAGGGGGCGCGAGTCAGCCCCAGCATTTT. It translates to CASSPGTGGASQPQHF.

The V call is TRBV5-8, the J call TRBJ2-7, with 11 bases fitting TRBD1. Germline trimming cut 4 bases from V and 7 bases from J; bases unmatched to any gene: 10. The germline gives CDR1 SGHTS, CDR2 YDEGEE. CDR3 length: 15 residues. CDR3 DNA: TGTGCCAGCAGCCCGGGGACAGGGGGTTTTGGGGAGCAGTACTTC. This sequence encodes CASSPGTGGFGEQYF.

The chain has TRBV27 and TRBJ1-3; 9 bases align to TRBD1. V was clipped by 6 bases and J by 1 base; unmatched bases: 7. Germline V gene lookup returns CDR1 MNHEY and CDR2 SMNVEV (reference sequence). The CDR3 is made up of 16 amino acids. CDR3 region: CASSGTGTLSGNTIYF. In nucleotides, the CDR3 is TGTGCCAGCAGCGGGACAGGGACGCTATCTGGAAACACCATATATTTT.

The chain recombines TRBV7-2 with TRBJ1-6; D unresolved. V dropped 5 bases and J dropped 8 bases, with 4 bases sitting between them. The CDR3 contains 11 residues. Per germline, CDR1 SGHTA and CDR2 FQGNSA. CDR3 loop: CASSRDSPLHF. The CDR3 bases are TGTGCCAGCAGCCGAGATTCACCCCTCCACTTT.

The chain recombines TRBV3-1 (or the pseudogene TRBV3-2) with TRBJ2-2, with TRBD2 identical over 13 bases. The ends lost 4 bases at V and 4 bases at J; junction bases unmatched: 3. Looked up from germline, CDR1 is LGHDT and CDR2 is YNNKEL (reference sequence). This CDR3 spans 16 amino acids. CDR3 in amino acids: CASSRRLAGGTGELFF. The CDR3 nucleotides are TGTGCCAGCAGCCGTCGACTAGCGGGGGGCACCGGGGAGCTGTTTTTT.

The genes are TRBV6-6 and TRBJ2-1, with D possibly matching TRBD1 (5 bases). This CDR3 region has 13 residues. Trimming took off 0 bases at V and 14 bases at J, with 14 bases between the two ends. Germline V lookup: CDR1 MNHNY, CDR2 SVGAGI (reference sequence). CDR3 bases: TGTGCCAGCAGTTACTCGCAAGGGGCGCAGGAGTTCTTC. Translating it yields CASSYSQGAQEFF.

This chain connects TRBV15 to TRBJ1-2; 8 bases line up with TRBD1. Germline CDR1 LNHNV, CDR2 YYDKDF (reference sequence). CDR3 length equals 13 residues. With 3 bases clipped from V and 10 bases from J, the junction kept 7 bases outside the gene matches. The CDR3 is CATSRGQAIDYTF. CDR3 in DNA: TGTGCCACCAGCAGGGGACAGGCGATTGACTACACCTTC.

The genes are TRBV5-4 and TRBJ1-6; D is perhaps TRBD1 (6 bases). The V gene lost 4 bases and the J gene lost 11 bases, with 10 bases spanning the gap. The CDR3 extends over 12 amino acids. CDR1 SGHNT and CDR2 YYREEE come from the germline V gene (reference sequence). The CDR3 DNA reads as TGTGCCAGCAGCGTCGACAGGACACCCCTCCACTTT. It codes for CASSVDRTPLHF.

This clone was detected a few times. The rearrangement links TRBV28 to TRBJ1-2, with a weak D call TRBD1 (5 bases). Germline CDR1 reads MDHEN; CDR2 reads SYDVKM. This CDR3 region has 15 residues. V was shortened by 5 bases and J by 4 bases, with 17 bases between the two germline ends. Here the CDR3 reads CASSDSGGSGYGYTF. The CDR3 region has the DNA TGTGCCAGCAGTGACTCGGGGGGGTCGGGCTATGGCTACACCTTC.

This rearrangement joins TRBV21-1 to TRBJ2-7; TRBD2 is the table's D call and was not checked against the DNA. TRBV21-1 is recorded as a pseudogene. The CDR3 extends over 15 amino acids. The CDR3 here is CASSKFGRDSYEQYF. For the CDR3, the DNA is TGTGCCAGCAGCAAATTTGGTCGAGATTCCTACGAGCAGTACTTC.

The gene calls are TRBV9 and TRBJ2-4; TRBD1 might be the D (6 bases). The V end was cut by 2 bases, the J end by 1 base, with 19 bases between. The CDR3 is 18 residues long. CDR1 SGDLS and CDR2 YYNGEE come from the germline V gene. The CDR3 DNA reads as TGTGCCAGCAGCGTGGGGACACCGGAATCACCGGCCAAAAACATTCAGTACTTC. Encoded protein: CASSVGTPESPAKNIQYF.

The V and J genes are TRBV7-9 and TRBJ1-2, with D maybe TRBD1 (5 bases). Germline V gives CDR1 SEHNR, CDR2 FQNEAQ (reference sequence). The V and J ends lost 1 base and 6 bases respectively, with 6 bases between them. The CDR3 is 12 amino acids. The CDR3 is CASSLGQNGYTF. The CDR3 DNA reads as TGTGCCAGCAGCTTAGGACAGAATGGCTACACCTTC. Looking up the rest from reference TRBV7-9 and TRBJ1-2 gives the full variable domain: DTGVSQNPRHKITKRGQNVTFRCDPISEHNRLYWYRQTLGQGPEFLTYFQNEAQLEKSRLLSDRFSAERPKGSFSTLEIQRTEQGDSAMYLCASSLGQNGYTFGSGTRLTVV.

V gene TRBV2 combines with J gene TRBJ1-1; 10 bases are shared with TRBD1. There are 14 residues in the CDR3. Losses at the gene ends were 4 bases for V and 5 bases for J; bases not matched to a gene: 4. Germline CDR1 is SNHLY and CDR2 is FYNNEI. CDR3 nucleotide sequence: TGTGCCAGCAGTGGGACAGGGGGAGGGACTGAAGCTTTCTTT. This codes for CASSGTGGGTEAFF.